Presented here are 27 T cell receptor beta chains from one specimen sequenced in a study of beta chain features in type 1 diabetes (dated by TCRdb to the late 2010s). The method was the immunoSEQ multiplex PCR assay. All of the isolated RNA was reverse transcribed with the High Capacity cDNA Reverse Transcription Kit, so expressed TCRB transcripts were sequenced. Drawn from immuneACCESS, this table holds only the in-frame rearrangements with V and J called that TCRdb kept. Clones are partly lost; checked studies trace under half to an unresolved V gene and leave the rest unexplained. Within this sample are 150,000 to 190,000 clones, with 7.5% to 10% of them counted one time only. The ten largest account for approximately 0.65% of the sample. Sequenced material: central memory CD4+ T cells from blood. The receptors shown here come from a man aged 18 to 29 in good health.

Many counts were recorded for this clone. The V call is TRBV4-2, the J call TRBJ2-3, with D hard to call. Germline CDR1 is LGHNA and CDR2 is YNFKEQ. V was clipped by 1 base and J by 3 bases, with 14 bases between them. CDR3 length: 16 residues. This CDR3 is CASSQGTANPTDTQYF. The DNA for the CDR3 is TGTGCCAGCAGCCAAGGAACTGCCAATCCTACAGATACGCAGTATTTT.

This clone was seen repeatedly, ten times or more. The V and J genes are TRBV11-2 and TRBJ1-5; 7 bases agree with TRBD1. This CDR3 is 15 amino acids long. Germline V lookup: CDR1 SGHAT, CDR2 FQNNGV. Trimming removed 1 base from V and 6 bases from J; junction bases left unmatched: 6. CDR3 protein: CASSLAGGGGQPQHF. In DNA, the CDR3 is TGTGCCAGCAGCTTAGCGGGAGGGGGCGGTCAGCCCCAGCATTTT.

There are a few counts of this clone. The J gene is TRBJ1-5, the V gene TRBV4-1; 8 bases agree with TRBD1. The trim removed 3 bases at V and 7 bases at J, leaving 11 bases unmatched. The V gene's germline CDR1 is MGHRA and CDR2 YSYEKL. This CDR3 spans 16 amino acids. CDR3 coding DNA: TGCGCCAGCAGCCATGCCTCCGACAGGGGTATCCAGCCCCAGCATTTT. It yields the protein CASSHASDRGIQPQHF.

V usage is TRBV6-5 and J usage is TRBJ2-7, with D possibly TRBD1 on 5 matching bases. This CDR3 region has 14 residues. V was cut by 7 bases and J by 2 bases, with 15 bases left in between. Germline assignment: CDR1 MNHEY and CDR2 SVGAGI. For the CDR3, the DNA is TGTGCCAGCATCCCACCCAACAGGCCCTACGAGCAGTACTTC. This gives the protein CASIPPNRPYEQYF.

Regarding this clone: Other DNA sequences in this specimen translate into the identical CDR3. The rearrangement uses TRBV6-1 and TRBJ2-3; no definite D call. Germline CDR1 reads MNHNS; CDR2 reads SASEGT. The CDR3 has 12 amino acids. V was trimmed by 9 bases and J by 0 bases, leaving 7 bases between them. The CDR3 bases are TGTGCCAGTTCCCCTAGCACAGATACGCAGTATTTT. It is translated as CASSPSTDTQYF.

The gene calls are TRBV21-1 and TRBJ2-5; the table calls TRBD1, which could not be checked here. TRBV21-1 is classified as a pseudogene. The CDR3 runs to 13 residues. CDR3 in DNA: TGTGCCAGCACCGGACAGACTCAAGAGACCCAGTACTTC. This translates into CASTGQTQETQYF.

The chain couples TRBV19 to TRBJ2-7; weak D call: TRBD1 (7 bases). Looked up from germline, CDR1 is LNHDA and CDR2 is SQIVND (reference sequence). This CDR3 contains 15 residues. V lost 1 base to trimming and J lost 2 bases, with 12 bases between them. DNA of the CDR3: TGTGCCAGTAGTATAGCGTCAGGGGGGACCTACGAGCAGTACTTC. Translating it yields CASSIASGGTYEQYF. The full variable domain, in which reference TRBV19 and TRBJ2-7 provide the parts outside the CDR3, is DGGITQSPKYLFRKEGQNVTLSCEQNLNHDAMYWYRQDPGQGLRLIYYSQIVNDFQKGDIAEGYSVSREKKESFPLTVTSAQKNPTAFYLCASSIASGGTYEQYFGPGTRLTVT.

A few counts support this clone. The chain couples TRBV4-2 to TRBJ1-1; possibly TRBD1 for D (5 bases). This CDR3 comprises 14 residues. Trimming removed 0 bases at V and 4 bases at J, with 9 bases between. Looked up from germline, CDR1 is LGHNA and CDR2 is YNFKEQ. The CDR3, as DNA: TGTGCCAGCAGCCAAGATAGCGGGGGCACTGAAGCTTTCTTT. Residues: CASSQDSGGTEAFF.

This clone was seen ten or more times. One junction end does not reproduce the germline sequence, and a read error may be involved. This chain joins TRBV29-1 and TRBJ2-5, with unresolved D. CDR1 and CDR2 (germline): SQVTM, ANQGSEA. CDR3 length: 12 residues. The CDR3, as DNA: TGCAGCGTTGATAACAGCCAAGGGACCCAGTACTTC. This gives the protein CSVDNSQGTQYF. The full variable domain, in which reference TRBV29-1 and TRBJ2-5 provide the parts outside the CDR3, is SAVISQKPSRDICQRGTSLTIQCQVDSQVTMMFWYRQQPGQSLTLIATANQGSEATYESGFVIDKFPISRPNLTFSTLTVSNMSPEDSSIYLCSVDNSQGTQYFGPGTRLLVL.

This clone was counted a few times. V is TRBV5-4 and J is TRBJ1-6, with no clear D. In germline, CDR1 is SGHNT, CDR2 YYREEE (reference sequence). The CDR3 sequence is 15 residues long. Trimming cost V 0 bases and J 10 bases, with 14 bases left between them. Here the CDR3 reads CASSLGGPGLSPLHF. The CDR3 DNA sequence: TGTGCCAGCAGCTTGGGAGGGCCCGGGTTATCACCCCTCCACTTT.

V gene TRBV10-3 combines with J gene TRBJ1-2; TRBD1 matches at 9 bases. The CDR3 runs to 17 residues. J gave up 0 bases and V 1 base, and 6 bases lay outside the gene matches. Germline V lookup: CDR1 ENHRY, CDR2 SYGVKD. CDR3 coding DNA: TGTGCCATCAGTGAGTTTGGGACAGGGCAATCTAACTATGGCTACACCTTC. Its protein product is CAISEFGTGQSNYGYTF.

This clone was found a few times. The genes are TRBV9 and TRBJ2-5; perhaps TRBD2 as D (5 bases). CDR3 length: 14 residues. Trimming took 1 base from V and 5 from J, leaving 12 bases between them. Per the germline V gene, CDR1 is SGDLS and CDR2 is YYNGEE. The CDR3 region is CASSVHGGEETQYF. CDR3 sequence (DNA): TGTGCCAGCAGCGTACACGGAGGAGAGGAGACCCAGTACTTC.

This clone showed up just a few times. The gene calls are TRBV4-3 and TRBJ1-4, with 9 nucleotides matching TRBD1. Germline CDR1 is LGHNA and CDR2 is YSLEER. The CDR3 contains 16 residues. Unmatched junction bases numbered 7, after V lost 4 bases and J lost 4 bases. CDR3 sequence: CASSRSPGQGNEKLFF. The CDR3 bases are TGCGCCAGCAGCCGATCCCCGGGACAGGGTAATGAAAAACTGTTTTTT.

This clone appeared many times. The chain joins TRBV29-1 to TRBJ2-2, with D possibly matching TRBD1 (5 bases). V was trimmed by 4 bases and J by 2 bases, leaving 8 bases between them. Germline V gives CDR1 SQVTM, CDR2 ANQGSEA. The CDR3 runs to 13 residues. The CDR3 bases are TGCAGCGTTGTGACAGCCAACACCGGGGAGCTGTTTTTT. Translation gives CSVVTANTGELFF.

There are a few counts of this clone. The chain recombines TRBV9 with TRBJ1-1; TRBD1 matches at 10 bases. V trimming: 0 bases; J trimming: 4 bases; junction bases outside the gene matches: 3. The CDR3 spans 15 residues. Germline values: CDR1 SGDLS, CDR2 YYNGEE. The CDR3 DNA sequence: TGTGCCAGCAGCGTAGACGGACAGGGGGGCACTGAAGCTTTCTTT. This gives the protein CASSVDGQGGTEAFF.

The chain employs TRBV11-2 and TRBJ2-5; TRBD1 matches at 9 bases. Per germline, CDR1 SGHAT and CDR2 FQNNGV. The CDR3 length is 15 residues. V gave up 6 bases and J gave up 5 bases; unmatched junction bases: 10. The CDR3 DNA sequence: TGTGCCAGCAGAAAAGGACAGGGGAAAGGGGAGACCCAGTACTTC. Its protein product is CASRKGQGKGETQYF.

This clone turned up a few times. This sequence joins TRBV7-2 and TRBJ2-1, with D perhaps TRBD2 (5 bases). The CDR3 covers 14 residues. Trimming removed 1 base from V and 9 bases from J, with 13 bases in between. CDR1 is SGHTA and CDR2 is FQGNSA in the germline V gene. CDR3 sequence (DNA): TGTGCCAGCAGCTTAGTTTCGGCTGCGGGTGAGCAGTTCTTC. Its protein is CASSLVSAAGEQFF.

Ten or more counts support this clone. The V call is TRBV28, the J call TRBJ1-2; no clear D. Germline V gene lookup returns CDR1 MDHEN and CDR2 SYDVKM. The V and J ends lost 6 bases and 2 bases respectively, with 10 bases between them. This CDR3 region has 13 residues. The CDR3 nucleotides read TGTGCCAGCAGCCGCGGGATAAACTATGGCTACACCTTC. It specifies CASSRGINYGYTF.

The chain couples TRBV28 to TRBJ2-2; TRBD1 matches 7 bases. With V trimmed by 2 bases and J by 2 bases, 5 bases remained unmatched. Germline CDR1 reads MDHEN; CDR2 reads SYDVKM. The length of the CDR3 is 16 residues. The CDR3 region is CASSLLGQTNTGELFF. In nucleotides, the CDR3 is TGTGCCAGCAGTTTACTGGGACAGACTAACACCGGGGAGCTGTTTTTT.

This clone is categorized as medium-sized. V is TRBV28 and J is TRBJ2-3; TRBD2 matches 7 bases. With 7 bases clipped from V and 3 bases from J, the junction kept 7 bases outside the gene matches. This CDR3 is built from 14 residues. Germline lookup yields CDR1 MDHEN and CDR2 SYDVKM. CDR3 sequence (DNA): TGTGCCAGCATTGGGGCGGGAGTGACAGATACGCAGTATTTT. Translated, it gives CASIGAGVTDTQYF.

The table lists this clone with many counts. This chain connects TRBV15 to TRBJ1-1, with unresolved D. The CDR3 consists of 14 residues. Germline V gives CDR1 LNHNV, CDR2 YYDKDF (reference sequence). Trimming cost V 2 bases and J 2 bases, with 9 bases left between them. CDR3 nucleotides: TGTGCCACCAGCAGAACCACAGCAAACACTGAAGCTTTCTTT. The encoded protein is CATSRTTANTEAFF.

A few counts support this clone. This chain uses TRBV7-3 with TRBJ2-7; weak D call: TRBD1 (5 bases). The length of the CDR3 is 14 residues. The V end was cut by 4 bases, the J end by 3 bases, with 13 bases between. CDR1 is SGHTA and CDR2 is FQGTGA in the germline V gene. DNA for the CDR3: TGTGCCAGCAGCTCCCGACAGCTCCGCTACGAGCAGTACTTC. It codes for CASSSRQLRYEQYF.

The chain carries TRBV13 and TRBJ2-7; 10 bases are shared with TRBD1. The CDR3 loop spans 14 amino acids. V shed 4 bases, J shed 6 bases, and the junction held 6 bases outside the gene matches. Germline-derived CDR1 and CDR2 are PRHDT and FYEKMQ (reference sequence). The CDR3 DNA reads TGTGCCAGCAGCTCCCGGGACAGGGGTCTCGAGCAGTACTTC. Amino acid sequence: CASSSRDRGLEQYF.

The chain recombines TRBV9 with TRBJ1-3, with TRBD1 as a possible D gene (5 bases). V lost 7 bases and J 0 bases, leaving 20 bases between the germline ends. Germline loops: CDR1 SGDLS, CDR2 YYNGEE. The CDR3 is 17 amino acids. CDR3 sequence (DNA): TGTGCCAGCCTCACCGGGAGACAGAGAGGCTCTGGAAACACCATATATTTT. It encodes CASLTGRQRGSGNTIYF.

DNA of the CDR3: TGTGCCTGGAGTCCGAGGACAGGGATGAACACTGAAGCTTTCTTT. As protein: CAWSPRTGMNTEAFF. This chain joins TRBV30 and TRBJ1-1; 8 nucleotides match TRBD1. Unmatched junction bases numbered 5, after V lost 2 bases and J lost 0 bases. Germline CDR1 GTSNPN, CDR2 SVGIG (reference sequence). This CDR3 is 15 amino acids long.

This clone was counted only a few times. The chain links TRBV30 to TRBJ2-5; 7 nucleotides align to TRBD1. The CDR3 length is 13 residues. The germline CDR1 and CDR2 sequences are GTSNPN and SVGIG (reference sequence). V trimming: 4 bases; J trimming: 4 bases; junction bases outside the gene matches: 6. CDR3 DNA sequence: TGTGCCTGGAACAGGGGCGCGAGAGAGACCCAGTACTTC. Translation gives CAWNRGARETQYF.

This chain connects TRBV7-2 to TRBJ2-2; D is possibly TRBD2 (6 bases). Germline V lookup: CDR1 SGHTA, CDR2 FQGNSA. The CDR3 has 16 residues. Trimming left V 6 bases short and J 2 bases short, with 16 bases between. CDR3: CASSRTGDVNTGELFF. The CDR3 DNA is TGTGCCAGCAGTCGGACGGGGGACGTTAACACCGGGGAGCTGTTTTTT.